What follows is one T cell receptor beta chain and its context. This clone was found once. The antigen it recognizes is unknown. No much larger clonotype is one base removed from it; base qualities were not supplied. The sample is drawn from a study of T cell responses to AZD1222 COVID-19 vaccine (dated by TCRdb to the early 2020s). The study in broad terms: AZD1222 recipients given second doses at about 4 weeks or at about 12 weeks were pooled, since spike-specific TCR depth and breadth were not found to differ between the two schedules. A total of about 240 trial participants underwent TCR sequencing, of whom around 200 received two doses of AZD1222 and some 26 received two doses of the MenACWY control vaccine. Enrollment into the trials was organized by age into subgroups of 18-55, 56-69 and 70-plus years, and those subgroups contained roughly 140, 27 and 60 TCR-sequenced participants, respectively. Results the study describes overall, beyond this receptor: Conclusions about previously exposed vaccinees are limited, since just six AZD1222 recipients were seropositive for SARS-CoV-2 at baseline. Nearly half of unique spike-specific TCRs reportedly recognized epitopes outside regions mutated in the B.1.351 and B.1.1.7 variants. Participants were mostly white British, with more females than males. The authors suggested clonal diversity may have been underestimated. In the small 56-69-year group, the increase in depth fell short of significance, most likely because of low power. After two AZD1222 doses, both the breadth and the depth of spike-specific TCRs were significantly higher than at day 0 and than in MenACWY recipients. Because no day 14 peak-response samples were available, repertoires were characterized only after the peak T cell response. CD4 TCRs associated with the vaccine covered the entire spike protein, and the dominant responses were in regions 160-218 and 743-854.

The CDR3 regions of human TCRbeta chains were subjected to immunosequencing. On the study's bioinformatics: Repertoire TCRs were checked for matches against a reference library of SARS-CoV-2-specific TCRs that had been generated using the MIRA antigen-specificity platform. Breadth was defined as the fraction of unique TCRs that were SARS-CoV-2-associated. Depth was defined as the fraction of total T cells that were SARS-CoV-2-associated. Each spike-specific TCR was assigned to its reactive spike region and to a CD4 or CD8 class using the MIRA data. Log10-transformed breadth and depth values were compared by one-way ANOVA with Sidak's multiple comparisons tests. TCRdb took this table from immuneACCESS and kept in-frame rearrangements with V and J called. Such tables lack part of the clones; where checked against another copy, unresolved V genes explain under half of the gap, and the rest is unexplained. V and J calls and clone size are those listed in that table; D and trimming were worked out from the DNA. This sample lists around 100,000 clones; 90% were detected once. The ten largest make up almost 8.5% of the sample.

There are 15 amino acids in the CDR3, from cysteine to phenylalanine inclusive. Only the CDR3 DNA is retained, 45 bases long and in frame from the first base. V is clipped by 8 bases and J by 6 bases, and the sequence between their germline boundaries is 20 bases long. The germline V gene provides CDR1 SGHTA and CDR2 FQGNSA. Sample time point, as interpreted from the label and publication: baseline before first vaccination. Vaccinee samples were obtained from the UK trials COV001 and COV002, which included a single-blind randomized controlled phase 2/3 trial of AZD1222 (ChAdOx1 nCoV-19) in healthy adults. For TCRbeta chain sequencing, PBMC samples from trial participants were taken at day 0 and at day 28 after the second dose.

Recombination joined TRBV7-2 with TRBJ1-5; the best D guess is TRBD1, with 5 bases matching. The receptor comes from an adult in good health. The sequenced sample was peripheral blood, obtained on day 0 of AZD1222 vaccination. The base sequence is TGTGCCAGCCGCCCCGCAGGGACGGTCTTTCAGCCCCAGCATTTT. This encodes CASRPAGTVFQPQHF.